This TCR beta chain was found in a study of T cell clones after liver transplantation. About the study: Immunosuppression withdrawal was tried within 2 years after liver transplantation in this trial. Three of eight recipients were HCV-positive; others had non-autoimmune, non-viral indications.

This CDR3 region has 12 residues. In germline, CDR1 is SQVTM, CDR2 ANQGSEA. The V gene end was trimmed by 6 bases and the J gene end by 12 bases; junction bases not matched to a gene: 10. Profiling relied on immunoSEQ multiplex PCR, and the TCRdb table lists in-frame clones only, not all of them. The data show 65,000 to 90,000 clones, around nine tenths seen once. The clonotype originates from a human donor who received a liver transplant. Sequences were derived from CD4+ T cells from blood, sampled before liver transplant. The gene calls are TRBV29-1 and TRBJ1-1, with TRBD1 matching 10 bases. The CDR3 bases are TGCAGCGTGCGCCCGGGACAGGGGATGACTTTCTTT. Translation: CSVRPGQGMTFF.